The T cell receptor beta chain under discussion was sequenced for a study of cytomegalovirus exposure and HLA in healthy donors. This clone turned up a few times. What it binds is not known. Study-wide results and caveats: As was reported, the classifier diagnosed cytomegalovirus status with high specificity and sensitivity.

Donors likely had unrecorded immune exposures despite being nominally healthy when sampled. 13 Jbeta primers and 60 Vbeta primers were used for the PCR. Sequencing was performed with immunoSEQ multiplex PCR; in TCRdb, only in-frame clones are kept and a portion is missing. The sample includes approximately 70,000 clones, approximately 75% of them seen just once. V dropped 2 bases and J dropped 4 bases, with 11 bases sitting between them. This CDR3 contains 15 residues. The germline V gene has CDR1 PRHDT and CDR2 FYEKMQ (reference sequence). Sequenced sample: PBMCs. The TCR originated in a woman aged 40 to 49 in good health and CMV-seropositive. The chain has TRBV13 and TRBJ1-4, with a weak D call TRBD1 (5 bases). The DNA for the CDR3 is TGTGCCAGCAGCTTACTTGGGGGAGGTAATGAAAAACTGTTTTTT. It specifies CASSLLGGGNEKLFF.